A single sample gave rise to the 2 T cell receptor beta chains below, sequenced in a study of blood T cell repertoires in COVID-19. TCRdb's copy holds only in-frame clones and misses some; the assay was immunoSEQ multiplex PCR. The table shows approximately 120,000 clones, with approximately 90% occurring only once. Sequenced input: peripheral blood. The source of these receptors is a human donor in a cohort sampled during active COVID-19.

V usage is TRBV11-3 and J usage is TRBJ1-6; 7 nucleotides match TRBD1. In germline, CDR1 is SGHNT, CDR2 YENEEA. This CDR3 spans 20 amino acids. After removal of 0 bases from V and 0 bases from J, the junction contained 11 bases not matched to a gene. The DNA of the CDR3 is TGTGCCAGCAGCTTAGAGCGGACAGGAGGATTTAGCTCCTATAATTCACCCCTCCACTTT. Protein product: CASSLERTGGFSSYNSPLHF.

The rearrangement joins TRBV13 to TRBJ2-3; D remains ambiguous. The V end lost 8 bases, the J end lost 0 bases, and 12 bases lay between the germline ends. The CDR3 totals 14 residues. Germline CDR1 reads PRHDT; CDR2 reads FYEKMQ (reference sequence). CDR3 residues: CASSLGSSTDTQYF. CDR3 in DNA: TGTGCCAGCTCTCTAGGATCTAGCACAGATACGCAGTATTTT.